This T cell receptor beta chain was identified during a study of metastatic and nonmetastatic thyroid tumors. Overall study: Both malignant and benign thyroid patients supplied peripheral blood and tumor or nodule tissue samples, across which the repertoires of these patients were then compared.

CDR1 and CDR2 from the germline V gene are GTSNPN and SVGIG (reference sequence). CDR3 size: 11 residues. In the authors' methods: CDR3 differences across clinicopathological groups were used to build a distant-metastasis classifier for papillary thyroid cancer. MiXCR was used by TCRdb to re-call the PCR reads. In this record, the V and J calls reflect TCRdb's handling and not the investigators' own analysis. Of under 20,000 clones in the sample, about 30% were seen once. This clone has ten or more counts. Its antigen is undetermined. One end of the junction does not line up with germline, which may come from a read error. Among the patients, none had received any treatment before thyroid surgery. General study points: Reportedly, malignant thyroid tumors had significantly higher TCR beta diversity than benign nodules, in blood and tumor.

The TCR originated in a female donor with papillary thyroid cancer or a benign thyroid nodule (not recorded which). Some clones in this sample may be carry-over from other donors' samples. Sequenced: blood. The chain has TRBV30 and TRBJ2-1; perhaps TRBD2 as D (5 bases). CDR3 residues: CAWSDGIPLVF. The CDR3, as DNA: TGTGCCTGGAGTGACGGGATTCCTTTGGTCTTC.